This note documents a single TCR beta chain sequence. Trimming took off 5 bases at V and 2 bases at J, with 15 bases between the two ends. Germline CDR1 reads PRHDT; CDR2 reads FYEKMQ (reference sequence). The CDR3 is 15 amino acids. CD8 cells regarded as naive lacked CD45RO, were positively chosen for CCR7, and omitted terminally differentiated effector memory CD45RA+ cells. The data originate from a study of shared clonotypes between healthy human individuals. The wider study: CD4 naive and memory got three plates each, CD8 naive two, CD8 memory one.

Some 30,000 T cell genomes, or roughly 200 ng DNA, went into the sorted-subset replicate PCRs. The protocol was immunoSEQ multiplex PCR, while the TCRdb copy is restricted to in-frame clones and leaves out a portion. The table lists about 2 million clones, over 85% of them singletons. The source material was naive CD8+ T cells sorted from blood. The chain uses TRBV13 and TRBJ2-5, with D possibly matching TRBD2 (6 bases). This TCR derives from a young man in good health. The CDR3 DNA sequence: TGTGCCAGCAGCCGGGGTGGAGGGACGCAAGAGACCCAGTACTTC. Its protein product is CASSRGGGTQETQYF.